This entry describes one T cell receptor beta chain. Its antigen remains unknown. This CDR3 region has 14 residues. The germline V gene encodes CDR1 SGHRS and CDR2 YFSETQ. The trim removed 0 bases at V and 3 bases at J, leaving 2 bases unmatched. The data are from a study of OX40 agonist ivuxolimab in advanced cancers. At the level of the study: Males comprised approximately 84% of the group, whose mean age was roughly 60 years (range about 23 to 80).

Findings of the study overall: Average numbers of expanded clones were greater in CD8+ T cells than in CD4+. Clonal expansion by week 6 occurred in CD4+ and CD8+ blood T cells (at 0.1 to 3.0 mg/kg).

The protocol was immunoSEQ multiplex PCR, while the TCRdb copy is restricted to in-frame clones and leaves out a portion. Among 69,000 or so clones listed, roughly 88% were seen once. V usage is TRBV5-1 and J usage is TRBJ2-5; TRBD1 matches 7 bases. The starting material was CD4+ or CD8+ T cells sorted from blood, obtained in a trial of the OX40 agonist ivuxolimab. This receptor was identified in an adult with an advanced solid tumor such as melanoma, head and neck, liver or kidney cancer. CDR3 DNA sequence: TGCGCCAGCAGCTTGGGGCAGGGGGAAGAGACCCAGTACTTC. Translation gives CASSLGQGEETQYF.